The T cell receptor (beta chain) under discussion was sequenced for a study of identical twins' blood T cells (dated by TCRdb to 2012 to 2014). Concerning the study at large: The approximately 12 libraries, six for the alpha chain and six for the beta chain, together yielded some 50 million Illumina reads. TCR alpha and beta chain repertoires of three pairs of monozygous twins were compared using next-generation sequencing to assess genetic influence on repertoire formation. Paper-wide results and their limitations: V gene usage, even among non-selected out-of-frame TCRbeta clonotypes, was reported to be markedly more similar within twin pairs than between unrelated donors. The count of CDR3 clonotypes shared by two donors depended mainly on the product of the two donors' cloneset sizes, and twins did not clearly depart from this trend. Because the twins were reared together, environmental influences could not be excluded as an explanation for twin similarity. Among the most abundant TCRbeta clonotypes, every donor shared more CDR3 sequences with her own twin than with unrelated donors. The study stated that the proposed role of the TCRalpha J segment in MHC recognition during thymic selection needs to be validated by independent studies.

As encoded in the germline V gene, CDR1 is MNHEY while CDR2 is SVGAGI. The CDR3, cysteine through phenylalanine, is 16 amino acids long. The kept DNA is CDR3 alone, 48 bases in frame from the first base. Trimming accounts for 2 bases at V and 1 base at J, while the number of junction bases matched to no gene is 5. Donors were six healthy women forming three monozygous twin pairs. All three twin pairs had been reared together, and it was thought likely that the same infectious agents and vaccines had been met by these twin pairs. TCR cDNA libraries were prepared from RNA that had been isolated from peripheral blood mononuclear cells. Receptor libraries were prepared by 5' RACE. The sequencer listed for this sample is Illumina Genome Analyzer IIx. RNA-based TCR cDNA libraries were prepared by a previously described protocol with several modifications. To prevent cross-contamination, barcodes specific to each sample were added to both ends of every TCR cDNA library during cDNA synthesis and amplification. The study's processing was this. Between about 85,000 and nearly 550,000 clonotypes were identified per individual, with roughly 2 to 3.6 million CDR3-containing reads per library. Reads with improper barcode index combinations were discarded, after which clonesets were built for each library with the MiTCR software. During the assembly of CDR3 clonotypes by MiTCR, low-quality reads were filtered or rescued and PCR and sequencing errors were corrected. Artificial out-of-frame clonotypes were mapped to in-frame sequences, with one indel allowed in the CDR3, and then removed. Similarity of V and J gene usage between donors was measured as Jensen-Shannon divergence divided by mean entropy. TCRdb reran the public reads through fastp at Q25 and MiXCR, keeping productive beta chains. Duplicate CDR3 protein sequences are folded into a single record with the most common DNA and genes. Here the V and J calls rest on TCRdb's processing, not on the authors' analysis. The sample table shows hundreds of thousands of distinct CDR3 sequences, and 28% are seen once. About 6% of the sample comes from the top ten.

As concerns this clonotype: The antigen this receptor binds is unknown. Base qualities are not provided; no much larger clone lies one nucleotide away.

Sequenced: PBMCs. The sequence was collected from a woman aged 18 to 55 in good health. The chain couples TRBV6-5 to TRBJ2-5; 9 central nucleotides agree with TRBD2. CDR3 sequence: CASSYLTSGVQETQYF. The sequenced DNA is TGTGCCAGCAGTTACCTGACTAGCGGAGTCCAAGAGACCCAGTACTTC.